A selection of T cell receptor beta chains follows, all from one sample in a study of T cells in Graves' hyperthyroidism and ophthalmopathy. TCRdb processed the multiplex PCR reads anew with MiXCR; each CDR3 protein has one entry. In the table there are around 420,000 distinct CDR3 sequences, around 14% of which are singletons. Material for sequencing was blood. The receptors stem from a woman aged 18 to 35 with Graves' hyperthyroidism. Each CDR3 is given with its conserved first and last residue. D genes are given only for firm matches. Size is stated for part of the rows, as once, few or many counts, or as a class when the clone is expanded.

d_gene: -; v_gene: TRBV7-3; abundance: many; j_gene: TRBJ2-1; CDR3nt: TGTGCCAGCAGCTTAATTAGGCGAGTTGGCTTCAGGGGCAACTACAATGAGCAGTTCTTC; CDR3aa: CASSLIRRVGFRGNYNEQFF
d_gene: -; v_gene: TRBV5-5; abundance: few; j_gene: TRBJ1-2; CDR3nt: TGTGCCAGCAGCTTGTACCAGGAAGGGAACTATGGCTACACCTTC; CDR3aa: CASSLYQEGNYGYTF
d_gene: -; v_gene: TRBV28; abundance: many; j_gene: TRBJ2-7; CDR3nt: TGTGCCAGCACATCCCTCCACGAGCAGTACTTC; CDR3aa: CASTSLHEQYF
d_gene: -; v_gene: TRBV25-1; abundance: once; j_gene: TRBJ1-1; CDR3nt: TGTGCCAGCAACGGCCCCCTCACTGAAGCTTTCTTT; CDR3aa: CASNGPLTEAFF
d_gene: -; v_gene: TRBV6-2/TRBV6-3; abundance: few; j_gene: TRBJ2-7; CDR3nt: TGTGCCAGCAGTTACCCCTTTGTTTACGAGCAGTACTTC; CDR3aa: CASSYPFVYEQYF
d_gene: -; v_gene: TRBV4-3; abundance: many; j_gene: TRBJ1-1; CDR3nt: TGCGCCAGCACCCCATCGGCCGGGGTGAACACTGAAGCTTTCTTT; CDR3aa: CASTPSAGVNTEAFF
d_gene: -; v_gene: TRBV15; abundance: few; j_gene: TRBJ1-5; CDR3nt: TGTGCCACCAGCAGAGTTAAGAGGGATAGCAATCAGCCCCAGCATTTT; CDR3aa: CATSRVKRDSNQPQHF
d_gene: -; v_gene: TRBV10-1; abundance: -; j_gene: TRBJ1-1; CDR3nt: TGCGCCAGCAGTGGGGGCCCTCCATCCACTGAAGCTTTCTTT; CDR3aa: CASSGGPPSTEAFF
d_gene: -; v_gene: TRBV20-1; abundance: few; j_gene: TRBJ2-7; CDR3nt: TGCAGTGCTAGAGAGGTTTACGAGCAGTACTTC; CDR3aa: CSAREVYEQYF
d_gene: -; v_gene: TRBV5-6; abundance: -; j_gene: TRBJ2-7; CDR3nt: TGTGCCAGCAGCCAGACCCGTCAGGGGATTAGGTACGAGCAGTACTTC; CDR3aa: CASSQTRQGIRYEQYF
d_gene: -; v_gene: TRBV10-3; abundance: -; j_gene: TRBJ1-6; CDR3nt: TGTGCCATCAGTGTGGCCCCTAATTCACCCCTCCACTTT; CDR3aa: CAISVAPNSPLHF
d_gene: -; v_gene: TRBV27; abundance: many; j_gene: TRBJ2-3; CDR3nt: TGTGCCAGCAGGCGAGACGATACAGATACGCAGTATTTT; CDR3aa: CASRRDDTDTQYF
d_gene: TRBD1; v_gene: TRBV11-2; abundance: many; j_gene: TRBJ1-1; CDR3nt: TGTGCCAGCAGCTTACTTAGGACAGGTAGTGGGGCTGAAGCTTTCTTT; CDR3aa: CASSLLRTGSGAEAFF
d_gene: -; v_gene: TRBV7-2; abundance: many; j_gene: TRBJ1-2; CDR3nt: TGTGCCAGCAGCTCCCGAACGGGGGGCTACACCTTC; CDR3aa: CASSSRTGGYTF
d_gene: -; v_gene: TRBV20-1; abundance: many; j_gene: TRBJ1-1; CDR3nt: TGCAGTGCTAGAGATCCCTCAGGGAGGAACACTGAAGCTTTCTTT; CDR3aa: CSARDPSGRNTEAFF
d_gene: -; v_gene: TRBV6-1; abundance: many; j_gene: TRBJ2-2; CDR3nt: TGTGCCAGCAGTCCGGGACCTGGATTGAACACCGGGGAGCTGTTTTTT; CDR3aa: CASSPGPGLNTGELFF
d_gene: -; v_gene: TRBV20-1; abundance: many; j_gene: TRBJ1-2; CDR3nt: TGCAGTGCTAGAGATGGGCCAGGCATCTATGGCTACACCTTC; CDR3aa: CSARDGPGIYGYTF
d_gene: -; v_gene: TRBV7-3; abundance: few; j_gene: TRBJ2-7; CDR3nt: TGTGCCAGCAGCCCGGTCCCGGGACAAGCCTACGAGCAGTACTTC; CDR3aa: CASSPVPGQAYEQYF
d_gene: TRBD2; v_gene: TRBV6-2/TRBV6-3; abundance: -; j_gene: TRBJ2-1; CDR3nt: TGTGCCAGCACCCGGACTAGCGAGGGGACACAGCAGTTCTTC; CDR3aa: CASTRTSEGTQQFF
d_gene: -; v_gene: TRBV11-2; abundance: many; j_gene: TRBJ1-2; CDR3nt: TGTGCCAGCAGCCAAGTCCGTGGCAGGAACTATGGCTACACCTTC; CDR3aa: CASSQVRGRNYGYTF
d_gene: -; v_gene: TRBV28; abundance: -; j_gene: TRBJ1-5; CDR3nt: TGTGCCAGTAGTATTAAAAGAGTAGGCGGTGGCAATCAGCCCCAGCATTTT; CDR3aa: CASSIKRVGGGNQPQHF
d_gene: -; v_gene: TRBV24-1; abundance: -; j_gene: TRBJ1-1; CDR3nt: TGTGCCACCAGTGACAGTGGGGCGGGGTTCTCTGAAGCTTTCTTT; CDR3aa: CATSDSGAGFSEAFF
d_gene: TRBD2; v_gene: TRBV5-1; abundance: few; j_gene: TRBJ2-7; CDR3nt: TGCGCCAGCAGCTTGACTAGCGGGTACTCCTACGAGCAGTACTTC; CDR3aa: CASSLTSGYSYEQYF
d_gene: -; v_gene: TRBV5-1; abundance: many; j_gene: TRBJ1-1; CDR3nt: TGCGCCAGCAGCTACGAGGGACGGACGAACACTGAAGCTTTCTTT; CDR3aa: CASSYEGRTNTEAFF
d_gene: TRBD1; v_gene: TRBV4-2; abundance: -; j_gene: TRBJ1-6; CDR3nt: TGTGCCAGCAGCCAGTATGAGGGACAGGGATATTCACCCCTCCACTTT; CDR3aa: CASSQYEGQGYSPLHF
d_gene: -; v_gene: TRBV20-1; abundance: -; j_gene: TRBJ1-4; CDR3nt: TGCAGTGCTAGAGATCGGTGGATCCACGGGGAAAAACTGTTTTTT; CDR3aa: CSARDRWIHGEKLFF
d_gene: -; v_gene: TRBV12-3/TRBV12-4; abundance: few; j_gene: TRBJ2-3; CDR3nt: TGTGCCACCTTCTCAGCGGATTCCACAGATACGCAGTATTTT; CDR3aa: CATFSADSTDTQYF
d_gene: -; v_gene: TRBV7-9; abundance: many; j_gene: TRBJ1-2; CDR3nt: TGTGCCAGCAGCTTAGCCTTTAGCGGCTACACCTTC; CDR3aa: CASSLAFSGYTF
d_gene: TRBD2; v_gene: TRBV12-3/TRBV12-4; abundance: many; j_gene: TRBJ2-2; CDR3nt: TGTGCCAGCAGTCAGAATAGCGGGGGGTCCTACACCGGGGAGCTGTTTTTT; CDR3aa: CASSQNSGGSYTGELFF
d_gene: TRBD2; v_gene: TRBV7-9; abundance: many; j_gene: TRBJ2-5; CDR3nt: TGTGCCAGCAGCTTTGGGGCTAGCGGGAAGTCGTACCAAGAGACCCAGTACTTC; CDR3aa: CASSFGASGKSYQETQYF
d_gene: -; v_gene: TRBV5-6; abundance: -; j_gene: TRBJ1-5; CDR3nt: TGTGCCAGCAGCTTGGGGAATACTCAGCCCCAGCATTTT; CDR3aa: CASSLGNTQPQHF
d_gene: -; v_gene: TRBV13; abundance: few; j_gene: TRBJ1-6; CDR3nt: TGTGCCAGCAGCCCCTCTACAGGGAATTCACCCCTCCACTTT; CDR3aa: CASSPSTGNSPLHF
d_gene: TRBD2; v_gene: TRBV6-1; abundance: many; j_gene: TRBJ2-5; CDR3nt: TGTGCCAGCATTATGGGAGTTAGCGGGATCGAGACCCAGTACTTC; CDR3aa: CASIMGVSGIETQYF
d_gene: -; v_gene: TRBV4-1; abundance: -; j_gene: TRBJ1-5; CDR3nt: TGCGCCAGCAGCCAAGATCCCAGGGGCTGGGGCAATCAGCCCCAGCATTTT; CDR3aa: CASSQDPRGWGNQPQHF
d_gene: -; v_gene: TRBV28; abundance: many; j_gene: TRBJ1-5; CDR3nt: TGTGCCAGCAGTAAGGGGACATATGGCAATCAGCCCCAGCATTTT; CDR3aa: CASSKGTYGNQPQHF
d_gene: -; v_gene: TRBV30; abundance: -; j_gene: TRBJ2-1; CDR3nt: TGTGCCTGGAAATCTGCCGGGAATGAGCAGTTCTTC; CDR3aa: CAWKSAGNEQFF
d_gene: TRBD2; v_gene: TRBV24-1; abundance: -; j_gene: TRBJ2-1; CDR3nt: TGTGCCACCAGTGATAACGGACTAGCGGGAGTTGAGCAGTTCTTC; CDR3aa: CATSDNGLAGVEQFF
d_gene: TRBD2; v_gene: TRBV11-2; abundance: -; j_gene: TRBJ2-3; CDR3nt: TGTGCCAGCAGCGAGTGGGCGGGGGTCTGGCCAGATACGCAGTATTTT; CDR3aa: CASSEWAGVWPDTQYF
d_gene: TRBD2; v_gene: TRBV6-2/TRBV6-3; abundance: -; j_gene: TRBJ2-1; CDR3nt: TGTGCCAGCAGCTACCGACCGGGACTAGCGGGAGGGCCGGGCAATGAGCAGTTCTTC; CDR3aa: CASSYRPGLAGGPGNEQFF
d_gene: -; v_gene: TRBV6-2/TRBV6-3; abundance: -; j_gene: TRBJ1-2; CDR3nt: TGTGCCAGCAGTTATAGTGGGGTTCCTGGCTACACCTTC; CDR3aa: CASSYSGVPGYTF
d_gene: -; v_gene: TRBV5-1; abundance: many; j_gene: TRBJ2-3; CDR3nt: TGCGCCAGCAGCTCCCGCCCAGCGTCAGATACGCAGTATTTT; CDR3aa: CASSSRPASDTQYF
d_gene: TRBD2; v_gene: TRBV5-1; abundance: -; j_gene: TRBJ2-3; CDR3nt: TGCGCCAGTGGATCGGGGGGTTCAGATACGCAGTATTTT; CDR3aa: CASGSGGSDTQYF
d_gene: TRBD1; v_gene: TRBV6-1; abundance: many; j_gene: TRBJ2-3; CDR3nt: TGTGCCAGCATCCGGACAGGGGATATGGATACGCAGTATTTT; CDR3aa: CASIRTGDMDTQYF
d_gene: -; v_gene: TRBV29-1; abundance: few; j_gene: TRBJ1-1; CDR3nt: TGCAACGTTGGCAGGGCGGTCACTGAAGCTTTCTTT; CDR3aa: CNVGRAVTEAFF
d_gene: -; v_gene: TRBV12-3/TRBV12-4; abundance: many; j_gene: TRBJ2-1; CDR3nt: TGTGCCAGCAGTTTAGGCAGGGTGGACCCCTACAATGAGCAGTTCTTC; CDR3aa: CASSLGRVDPYNEQFF
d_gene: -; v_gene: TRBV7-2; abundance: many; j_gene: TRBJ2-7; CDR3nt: TGTGCCAGCAGCTTAATCACAGGGCATACCTACGAGCAGTACTTC; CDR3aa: CASSLITGHTYEQYF
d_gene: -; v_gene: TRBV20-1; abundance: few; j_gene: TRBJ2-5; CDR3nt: TGCAGTGCTAGGCCGGGGGCTCAAGAGACCCAGTACTTC; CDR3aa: CSARPGAQETQYF
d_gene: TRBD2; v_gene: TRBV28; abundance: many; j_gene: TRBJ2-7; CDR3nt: TGTGCCAGCAGTTTAGTACGGGGGGCCTACGAGCAGTACTTC; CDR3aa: CASSLVRGAYEQYF
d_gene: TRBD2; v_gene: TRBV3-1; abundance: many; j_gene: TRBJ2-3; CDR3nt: TGTGCCAGCAGCCACCGCTTTTGGGCGGGGGGGAAACCTAGCACAGATACGCAGTATTTT; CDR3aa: CASSHRFWAGGKPSTDTQYF
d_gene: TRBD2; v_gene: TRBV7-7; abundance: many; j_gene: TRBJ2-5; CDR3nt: TGTGCTAGCAGCTTACAGCCAGCGGGGGCCCTCCAAGAGACCCAGTACTTC; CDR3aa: CASSLQPAGALQETQYF
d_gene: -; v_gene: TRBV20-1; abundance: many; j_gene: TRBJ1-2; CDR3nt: TGCAGTGCTAGTCCCCAACGGACAGCCACTTATGGCTACACCTTC; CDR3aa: CSASPQRTATYGYTF
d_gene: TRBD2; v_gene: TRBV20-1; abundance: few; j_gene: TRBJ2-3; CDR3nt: TGCAGTGCTAGCTTCGGACTAGCGGGAGGGTTAACAGATACGCAGTATTTT; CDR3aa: CSASFGLAGGLTDTQYF
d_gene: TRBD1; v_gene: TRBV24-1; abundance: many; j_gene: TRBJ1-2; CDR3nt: TGTGCCACCAGTGATCACGGACAGGCGAAGGGGCTCTACACCTTC; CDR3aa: CATSDHGQAKGLYTF
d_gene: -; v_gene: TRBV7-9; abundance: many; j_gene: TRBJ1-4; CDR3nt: TGTGCCAGCAGCTTTCCGCCGGGGGGAGCTAATGAAAAACTGTTTTTT; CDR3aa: CASSFPPGGANEKLFF
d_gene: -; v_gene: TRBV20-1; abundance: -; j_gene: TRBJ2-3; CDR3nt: TGCAGTGCTAGCAGGGGCACAGATACGCAGTATTTT; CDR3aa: CSASRGTDTQYF
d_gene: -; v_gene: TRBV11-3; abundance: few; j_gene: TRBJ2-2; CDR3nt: TGTGCCAGCAGCTTATTTCGGACCGGGGAGCTGTTTTTT; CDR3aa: CASSLFRTGELFF